This note documents a single T cell receptor (beta chain) sequence. The sample's treatment: roughly 18 received Ad26.COV2.S at low or high dose, single or two shots; about 5 received placebo; per-sample allocation not given. Day 63 following the first vaccine or placebo injection was when the samples were taken. It was Wuhan-strain SARS-CoV-2 spike that the Ad26 vaccine vector expressed. Looked up from germline, CDR1 is LGHNA and CDR2 is YSLEER. The CDR3 consists of 15 residues. The V end lost 5 bases, the J end lost 8 bases, and 19 bases lay between the germline ends. The data were taken from a study of Ad26.COV2.S vaccination and SARS-CoV-2 variants. Assay: immunoSEQ multiplex PCR; the TCRdb copy retains only in-frame clones and omits some. The data show some 300,000 clones, with around 83% seen just once and approximately 2% held by the top ten.

The chain joins TRBV4-3 to TRBJ1-3, with D perhaps TRBD1 (5 bases). This clonotype was sampled from a person aged 18-60 years who received the Ad26.COV2.S COVID-19 vaccine or a placebo. The sequences come from peripheral blood, collected in a trial of Ad26.COV2.S vaccine versus placebo. The DNA of the CDR3 is TGCGCCAGCAGCTCCATCGTGGGGGATTTCGACACCATATATTTT. It yields the protein CASSSIVGDFDTIYF.